This TCR beta chain was found in a study of cytomegalovirus exposure and HLA in healthy donors (dated by TCRdb to about 2017). General notes on the study: An earlier analysis of more than 550 of the donors reported approximately 260 Gb of sequence data and around 120 million unique TCR beta sequences obtained from roughly 180 million T cells. The number of donors typed differed by locus, with about 629-640 for A, B, C, DRB1 and DQB1, roughly 520 for DQA1, nearly 610 for DPA1, and around 460 for DPB1. Roughly 300 gigabases of sequencing data and roughly 80 million unique TCR sequences made up an early release that covered 500 to 650 HLA-typed donors. An earlier analysis of 500 to 750 of the donors applied high-throughput TCR beta sequencing to assess whether each TCR beta V gene segment acted as functional or pseudogenic. The study used immunosequencing to profile the T cell repertoires of 670 or so subjects and linked those repertoires to cytomegalovirus serostatus. Of the 350 to 400 genotyped donors, approximately 82% fell in the genetic ancestry cluster associated with self-reported Caucasian donors. HLA typing included class I and class II loci at four-digit resolution. A later analysis re-analyzed previously published TCR beta repertoires from roughly 630 donors and added high-resolution HLA genotyping to study TCR occurrence patterns. About five DR-DQ haplotypes were treated as single units for association and clustering because of strong linkage in the cohort. To predict cytomegalovirus infection status, the study brought together high-throughput TCR immunosequencing, statistical association of individual TCRs with disease status, and machine learning. A separate validation cohort of approximately 130 different subjects was used in addition to the approximately 610-subject first cohort. All discovery cohort repertoires had been generated on a single sequencing platform. The study was designed to test whether signatures of past pathogen exposure could be identified by cataloging public T cell receptors. Donor age, sex, ethnicity and CMV serostatus were compiled alongside the repertoire data. The later analysis used no new phenotypic data to find candidate immune exposures, relying instead on TCR beta sequences and their occurrence across donors. Among about 400 genotyped donors of the cohort, an average of roughly 230,000 unique TCR beta nucleotide sequences was sequenced per donor, of which about 18% were non-productive. A later genetic analysis took genome-wide SNP genotypes for about 65% of the roughly 670 donors and used that subset as a discovery cohort.

Paper-wide results and their limitations: In a later analysis, HLA-associated TCR beta chains showed more clonal expansion and lower generation probabilities than non-associated chains that were equally common. The cohort was sequenced for TCR beta chains only, and without alpha or paired-chain data the features that could be detected were limited. According to a later analysis, parvovirus B19, influenza, CMV and Epstein-Barr virus appeared linked to several top co-occurrence clusters. According to a later analysis, most CMV-associated TCR beta chains appeared to be HLA-restricted, and the HLA associations seemed to be driven largely by CMV exposure. In a later analysis, TCR association rates were found to vary across HLA loci, with the most associated TCRs seen for DRB1 alleles and the fewest for HLA-C alleles. HLA typing was unavailable for some donors at each locus, so association tests used only the typed subset. A later analysis associated 16,951 TCR beta sequences with specific HLA alleles at a false discovery rate of 0.05. Most TCR sequences were observed very rarely across donors, whereas some public TCRs were present in many individuals. The authors suggested that the approach could potentially be generalized to other disease states and immunological phenotypes. A few of the identified cytomegalovirus-associated TCR beta chains were confirmed in vitro to be specific for cytomegalovirus antigens. A cluster of highly shared sequence variants was judged likely to be a technical artifact of the sequencing pipeline. CMV serostatus was the only immune exposure information available for the cohort. A further reported finding was that TCR beta sequences accurately predicted the HLA-A and HLA-B alleles for most subjects in the first cohort. In a later genetic analysis, a missense DCLRE1C variant was associated with V-gene and J-gene trimming of TCR beta chains, and the association was replicated in an independent cohort. The 87-base-pair reads could not distinguish some IMGT-functional V segments, including TRBV6-2 and TRBV6-3, so those segments were excluded. Correlated functional status among segregating V segments might reflect linkage disequilibrium, but an unknown experimental factor could not be ruled out. A total of 150 to 200 TCR beta chains were listed by the study as associated with cytomegalovirus. The earlier analysis of approximately 590 of the donors excluded about 16 rarely observed V segments, including chromosome 9 orphons, because counts were too low. Compared with the roughly 700-donor mean, donors in an Asian-associated ancestry cluster had fewer N-insertions in productive TCRs, according to a later genetic analysis. In both the original and validation cohorts, the classifier was reported to diagnose cytomegalovirus status with high specificity and sensitivity. Sequencing depth was assumed to be roughly uniform across donors in the presence/absence analyses, though that assumption may not hold. Strong co-occurrence of HLA alleles, especially DR and DQ, made assigning TCR associations to individual alleles difficult. In an earlier analysis of over 550 of the donors, most TCR beta V segments were observed in productive rearrangements about 87% or about 30% of the time, broadly matching IMGT annotations.

The cohort comprised several hundred healthy bone marrow donors. At the time of sampling, all cohort members were nominally healthy, though unrecorded immune exposures were likely present. The donor tested CMV seronegative, placing the donor among the 350 to 400 seronegative members of the cohort. Each donor provided a peripheral blood sample, and peripheral blood mononuclear cells were used for TCR beta sequencing. The Qiagen DNeasy Blood Extraction Kit was used to extract genomic DNA from the blood cell samples. A note on this clone: Its antigen is still unknown. Base qualities are missing; no much larger clone stands one base away.

The library relied on the immunoSEQ multiplex PCR assay. A mixture of 60 forward primers for TCR Vbeta segments and 13 reverse primers for TCR Jbeta segments was used in the multiplex PCR. The CDR3 region of rearranged TCR beta genes was amplified from genomic DNA with a multiplex PCR assay. Amplified TCR beta libraries were sequenced as 87-base-pair reads on the Illumina HiSeq System. The paper's data handling went like this. In a later analysis, 80 million or so unique TCR beta chains were counted across the roughly 670 repertoires, and around 10 million of these chains were shared by at least two donors. Raw reads were error-corrected and collapsed into unique sequences by a nearest-neighbor algorithm in which closely related sequences were merged to remove PCR and sequencing errors. V, D and J gene segments were assigned by aligning CDR3 sequences to IMGT reference sequences. For a sequence to be retained, a match of at least six nucleotides to both a V gene segment and a J gene segment was required. Rearrangements were classified as productive when the CDR3 lacked stop codons and remained in frame with V and J, and all other rearrangements were classified as non-productive. CDR3 was defined by IMGT convention, running from the second conserved V-encoded cysteine to the conserved J-encoded phenylalanine. The earlier analysis of some 550 of the donors excluded any sequence lacking an unambiguous match to a single V gene segment. An earlier analysis of just under 600 of the donors called V segments functional above 56.7% productive rearrangements and segregating when the between-donor standard deviation exceeded 5%. A statistical classification framework was developed to diagnose cytomegalovirus status using the catalog of TCR beta chain sequences. A later analysis assigned V and J genes by comparing TCR nucleotide sequences with IMGT/GENE-DB human TR gene sequences. A later analysis assigned CDR3 sequences and most-parsimonious VDJ recombination scenarios with the TCRdist pipeline. In a later analysis, every TCR beta chain was defined by the combination of its CDR3 amino acid sequence and its V-gene family, and reads without a unique V-gene family were dropped. As a way to deal with suspected cross-contamination and a sequencing artifact, a later analysis dropped approximately 570 nucleotide sequences that were highly shared and had low generation probability. In a later analysis, a clonal expansion index was calculated for each public chain from normalized within-repertoire ranks of inferred template counts. In a later analysis, generation probabilities were computed using a VDJ recombination model fitted to out-of-frame rearrangements, and the results were checked against IGoR. In a later analysis, hypergeometric tests were used to score TCR-TCR, TCR-HLA and TCR-CMV co-occurrence, with a repertoire-size bias correction applied to TCR pairs. False discovery rates were estimated in a later analysis by permuting HLA or CMV assignments 20 times. A later analysis grouped co-occurring TCRs with DBSCAN, adding TCRdist sequence similarity when clustering within HLA-allele-positive subsets. Repertoires with fewer than 30,000 or more than 120,000 public chains, plus five repertoires with anomalous nucleotide sharing, were excluded from co-occurrence clustering. The source is immuneACCESS, and TCRdb retained only in-frame sequences with V and J called. Part of the clones is not carried over; for the studies checked, unresolved V genes explain less than half of this, and the remainder is unexplained. V, J and clone size are taken as reported in that table, and D and trimming were inferred from the DNA itself. The sample table shows about 160,000 clones, and 80% to 90% are seen once. About 2.4% of the sample goes to the ten largest clones.

Trimming takes 3 bases off V and 3 bases off J; junction bases not matched to a gene: 2. Inclusive of the bounding cysteine and phenylalanine, the CDR3 is 13 residues long. The entry retains the CDR3 DNA only, 39 bases that are in frame from base 1. CDR1 GTSNPN and CDR2 SVGIG are derived from the germline V gene (reference sequence). The rearrangement joined TRBV30 to TRBJ2-3, and 8 junction bases match TRBD2. The sample taken for sequencing was PBMCs. The TCR was taken from a male donor in good health and CMV-seronegative. The CDR3 region has the sequence CAWRRGGTDTQYF. The sequence in DNA is TGTGCCTGGAGACGGGGGGGGACAGATACGCAGTATTTT.